This T cell receptor beta chain stems from a study of T cells after yellow fever vaccination. Study context: Low-cell-number fractions underwent preparation using SMART-Seq v4 Ultra Low Input. General study points: The secondary response was weaker but peaked faster, day 5 versus 15. Post-booster repertoires contained most primary-vaccination clones again (about 95% CD4, around 89% CD8). Clonotypes found in both CD4 and CD8 compartments made up a small share.

Remarks on this clonotype: Its antigen is still unknown.

Germline CDR1 is SQVTM and CDR2 is ANQGSEA. V dropped 5 bases and J dropped 8 bases, with 15 bases sitting between them. This CDR3 has 12 residues. A single record per CDR3 protein comes from TCRdb applying MiXCR to the 5' RACE reads. The sample includes 100,000 to 150,000 distinct CDR3 sequences, 7.5% to 10% of them seen just once. The material sequenced was CD8+ T cells sorted from PBMCs, taken on the day of the yellow fever booster vaccination. This TCR came from a man aged 18 to 29 who received the YFV17D yellow fever vaccine. The V gene is TRBV29-1, the J gene TRBJ1-1; no clear D. Here the CDR3 reads CSVRGPSVEAFF. In DNA, the CDR3 is TGCAGCGTTCGAGGTCCCAGCGTCGAAGCTTTCTTT.